This record covers a single T cell receptor beta chain. Time point noted: pretreatment peripheral blood. Patients' urothelial carcinoma was locally advanced or metastatic. The data were obtained in a study of PD-L1 blockade in urothelial cancer. About the study: Starting in about 2014, patients were given atezolizumab (1,200 mg intravenously every 3 weeks).

Spiked synthetic TCR analogs estimated absolute template abundance per PCR. The table came from immunoSEQ multiplex PCR; TCRdb's copy has only in-frame clones and leaves some out. This sample has 90,000 to 100,000 clones, with 90% found just once. CDR1 SNHLY and CDR2 FYNNEI come from the germline V gene. Trimming took off 1 base at V and 6 bases at J, with 13 bases between the two ends. CDR3 length equals 15 residues. This receptor was obtained from a man aged 55 to 70 with urothelial cancer. The starting material was PBMCs, obtained around atezolizumab (anti-PD-L1) treatment. The chain has TRBV2 and TRBJ2-1; maybe TRBD2 (6 bases). The CDR3 DNA reads as TGTGCCAGCAGTGAAGAAGGCGTCGGGGGCAATGAGCAGTTCTTC. Amino acid sequence: CASSEEGVGGNEQFF.